These T cell receptor beta chains were read from a single sample in a study of beta chain features in type 1 diabetes. Here immunoSEQ multiplex PCR was the method, and the copy in TCRdb shows in-frame clones only, minus some. Altogether approximately 260,000 clones are present, about 23% being singletons, with the ten largest covering around 0.013%. The specimen sequenced was naive CD4+ T cells from blood. Receptors were obtained from a woman aged 25 to 45 with type 1 diabetes. Both conserved end residues are part of each CDR3. D genes are given only for firm matches. Clone size is not always given. Where it is, it says once, few, many or a class for expanded clones.

D: TRBD1
size: few
J: TRBJ2-1
V: TRBV10-3
CDR3: CAIRKGQEPFDEQFF
DNA: TGTGCCATCAGAAAAGGACAGGAGCCTTTCGATGAGCAGTTCTTC

D: -
size: -
J: TRBJ1-4
V: TRBV2
CDR3: CASSERDEKLFF
DNA: TGTGCCAGCAGTGAACGGGATGAAAAACTGTTTTTT

D: -
size: few
J: TRBJ2-3
V: TRBV7-3
CDR3: CASSSGTTDTDTQYF
DNA: TGTGCCAGCAGCTCCGGGACAACAGACACAGATACGCAGTATTTT

D: TRBD1
size: -
J: TRBJ2-7
V: TRBV7-9
CDR3: CASRGGQGAIHEQYF
DNA: TGTGCGAGCAGGGGGGGACAGGGGGCGATCCACGAGCAGTACTTC

D: TRBD1
size: few
J: TRBJ1-1
V: TRBV29-1
CDR3: CSVEGPRGTTSNTEAFF
DNA: TGCAGCGTTGAGGGGCCCAGGGGGACAACTTCGAACACTGAAGCTTTCTTT

D: TRBD1
size: few
J: TRBJ2-3
V: TRBV30
CDR3: CAWGQGADTQYF
DNA: TGTGCCTGGGGACAGGGGGCAGATACGCAGTATTTT

D: -
size: -
J: TRBJ1-2
V: TRBV4-1
CDR3: CASSQGHSTNYGYTF
DNA: TGCGCCAGCAGTCAGGGACACTCTACTAACTATGGCTACACCTTC

D: -
size: -
J: TRBJ1-2
V: TRBV6-5
CDR3: CASTPGYDGYTF
DNA: TGTGCCAGCACCCCGGGGTACGATGGCTACACCTTC

D: -
size: few
J: TRBJ1-5
V: TRBV30
CDR3: CAWSGRGNQPQHF
DNA: TGTGCCTGGAGTGGGAGGGGAAATCAGCCCCAGCATTTT

D: -
size: -
J: TRBJ1-2
V: TRBV5-1
CDR3: CASSLTGKDGYTF
DNA: TGCGCCAGCAGCTTGACAGGGAAGGATGGCTACACCTTC

D: TRBD2
size: few
J: TRBJ2-3
V: TRBV4-1
CDR3: CASTPRLAGPDTQYF
DNA: TGCGCCAGCACCCCTAGACTAGCGGGACCAGATACGCAGTATTTT

D: TRBD1
size: -
J: TRBJ2-5
V: TRBV18
CDR3: CASSPVATGGGETQYF
DNA: TGTGCCAGCTCACCCGTGGCGACAGGGGGTGGAGAGACCCAGTACTTC

D: -
size: few
J: TRBJ1-4
V: TRBV28
CDR3: CASSLGEKLFF
DNA: TGTGCCAGCAGCCTAGGAGAAAAACTGTTTTTT

D: TRBD2
size: few
J: TRBJ2-1
V: TRBV4-1
CDR3: CASSRPGLAGWNEQFF
DNA: TGCGCCAGCAGTCGTCCGGGACTAGCGGGATGGAATGAGCAGTTCTTC

D: TRBD2
size: once
J: TRBJ2-2
V: TRBV29-1
CDR3: CSGLAGTGELFF
DNA: TGCAGCGGACTAGCGGGAACCGGGGAGCTGTTTTTT

D: -
size: few
J: TRBJ2-3
V: TRBV30
CDR3: CAWSAYGADTQYF
DNA: TGTGCCTGGAGTGCCTACGGTGCAGATACGCAGTATTTT

D: -
size: -
J: TRBJ1-5
V: TRBV18
CDR3: CASSPARLVGQPQHF
DNA: TGTGCCAGCTCACCAGCCAGGTTGGTTGGTCAGCCCCAGCATTTT

D: -
size: few
J: TRBJ2-5
V: TRBV5-1
CDR3: CASSLGGRETQYF
DNA: TGCGCCAGCAGCTTGGGAGGTCGGGAGACCCAGTACTTC

D: -
size: -
J: TRBJ1-4
V: TRBV30
CDR3: CAWSLGDTTNEKLFF
DNA: TGTGCCTGGAGCCTAGGGGACACGACTAATGAAAAACTGTTTTTT

D: -
size: few
J: TRBJ2-5
V: TRBV5-1
CDR3: CASSFRVLKETQYF
DNA: TGCGCCAGCAGCTTCAGGGTCCTAAAAGAGACCCAGTACTTC

D: -
size: few
J: TRBJ2-3
V: TRBV5-1
CDR3: CASSLLSAERDTQYF
DNA: TGCGCCAGCAGCTTGCTGAGCGCAGAGCGGGATACGCAGTATTTT

D: TRBD1
size: -
J: TRBJ2-5
V: TRBV7-9
CDR3: CASSFGTAQETQYF
DNA: TGTGCCAGCAGTTTCGGGACAGCTCAAGAGACCCAGTACTTC

D: -
size: -
J: TRBJ1-1
V: TRBV5-6
CDR3: CASSSYFGSMNTEAFF
DNA: TGTGCCAGCAGCTCGTACTTCGGGTCCATGAACACTGAAGCTTTCTTT

D: TRBD2
size: -
J: TRBJ2-1
V: TRBV29-1
CDR3: CSVEDLPAGGYNEQFF
DNA: TGCAGCGTTGAAGATCTCCCAGCGGGGGGCTACAATGAGCAGTTCTTC

D: TRBD1
size: few
J: TRBJ2-1
V: TRBV25-1
CDR3: CASSVFPGQGGNEQFF
DNA: TGTGCCAGCAGTGTATTTCCGGGACAGGGTGGGAATGAGCAGTTCTTC

D: -
size: -
J: TRBJ2-7
V: TRBV2
CDR3: CASSEGLQNSYEQYF
DNA: TGTGCCAGCAGTGAGGGACTCCAAAACTCCTACGAGCAGTACTTC